This T cell receptor (beta chain) was identified during a study of CD8 T cells in Susac syndrome. An input of about 0.5 to 1 ug of RNA was subjected to reverse transcription using random hexamers. Amplification of TCR beta CDR3 spanned 54 Vbeta and 13 Jbeta via immunoSEQ multiplex PCR. TCRdb re-called the immunoSEQ multiplex PCR reads through MiXCR, storing one row per CDR3 protein. The sample records around 200,000 distinct CDR3 sequences, more than 90% being singletons. V was pared by 2 bases and J by 4 bases, with 19 bases between. The germline CDR1 and CDR2 sequences are SGHRS and YFSETQ. This CDR3 has 17 amino acids. Sequencing of TCR beta was performed on blood CD8+ and CD4+ T cells. The multiple sclerosis controls, all treatment-naive patients, had relapsing-remitting disease that was stable or active. This clonotype occurred once.

This TCR was recovered from a human donor with multiple sclerosis. Sample: CD4+ T cells from PBMCs. This rearrangement joins TRBV5-1 to TRBJ2-1; no clear D gene. The CDR3 reads CASSFDPRYNLYNEQFF. The CDR3 nucleotides read TGCGCCAGCAGCTTCGATCCGCGTTATAACTTATACAATGAGCAGTTCTTC. Variable domain in full (rest from reference TRBV5-1 and TRBJ2-1): KAGVTQTPRYLIKTRGQQVTLSCSPISGHRSVSWYQQTPGQGLQFLFEYFSETQRNKGNFPGRFSGRQFSNSRSEMNVSTLELGDSALYLCASSFDPRYNLYNEQFFGPGTRLTVL.